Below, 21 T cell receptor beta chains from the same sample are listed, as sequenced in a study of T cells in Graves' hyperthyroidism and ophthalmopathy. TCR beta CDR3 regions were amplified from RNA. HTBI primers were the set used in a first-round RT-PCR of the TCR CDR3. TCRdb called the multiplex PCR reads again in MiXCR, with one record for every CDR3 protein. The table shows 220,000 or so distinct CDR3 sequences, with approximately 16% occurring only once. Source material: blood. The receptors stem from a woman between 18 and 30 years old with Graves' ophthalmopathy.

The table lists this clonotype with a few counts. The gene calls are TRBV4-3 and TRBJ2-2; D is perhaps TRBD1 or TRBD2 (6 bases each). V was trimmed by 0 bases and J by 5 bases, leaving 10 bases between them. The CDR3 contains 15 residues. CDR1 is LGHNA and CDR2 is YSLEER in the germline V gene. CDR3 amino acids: CASSQDGGRTGELFF. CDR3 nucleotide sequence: TGCGCCAGCAGCCAAGACGGGGGCCGAACCGGGGAGCTGTTTTTT.

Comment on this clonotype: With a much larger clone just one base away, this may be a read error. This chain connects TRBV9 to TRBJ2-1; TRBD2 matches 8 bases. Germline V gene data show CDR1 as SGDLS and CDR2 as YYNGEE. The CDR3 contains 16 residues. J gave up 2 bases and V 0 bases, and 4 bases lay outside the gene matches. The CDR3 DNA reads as TGTGCCAGCAGCGTAGGGGCTAGCGGGCCCTACAATGAGCAGTTCTTC. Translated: CASSVGASGPYNEQFF.

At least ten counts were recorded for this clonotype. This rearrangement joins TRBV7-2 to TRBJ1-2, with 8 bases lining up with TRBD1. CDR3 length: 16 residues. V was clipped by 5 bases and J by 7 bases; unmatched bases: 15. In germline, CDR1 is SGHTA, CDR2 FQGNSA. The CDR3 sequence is CASSASGPGGSSGYTF. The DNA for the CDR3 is TGTGCCAGCAGCGCTTCGGGGCCAGGGGGCTCGAGTGGCTACACCTTC.

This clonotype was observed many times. This chain's CDR3 is CSARGGGSNQPQHF. Here the CDR3 DNA reads TGCAGTGCTAGAGGCGGGGGTAGCAATCAGCCCCAGCATTTT. This chain links TRBV20-1 with TRBJ1-5; tentative D call: TRBD1 (5 bases). Trimming left V 1 base short and J 0 bases short, with 7 bases between. This CDR3 comprises 14 residues. Germline V CDR1 and CDR2: DFQATT, SNEGSKA (reference sequence).

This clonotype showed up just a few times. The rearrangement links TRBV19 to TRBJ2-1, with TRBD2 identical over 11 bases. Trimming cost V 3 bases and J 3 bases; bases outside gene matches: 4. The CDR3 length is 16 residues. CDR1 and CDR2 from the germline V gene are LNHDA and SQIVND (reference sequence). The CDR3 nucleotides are TGTGCCAGTAGTATGGTTCTAGCGGGAGGCTACAATGAGCAGTTCTTC. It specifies CASSMVLAGGYNEQFF.

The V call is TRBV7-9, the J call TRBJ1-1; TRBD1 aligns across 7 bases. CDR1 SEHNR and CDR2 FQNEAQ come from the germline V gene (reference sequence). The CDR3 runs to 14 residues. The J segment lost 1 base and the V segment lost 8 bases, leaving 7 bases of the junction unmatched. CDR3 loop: CASQIGGENTEAFF. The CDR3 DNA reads TGTGCCAGCCAAATAGGGGGCGAGAACACTGAAGCTTTCTTT.

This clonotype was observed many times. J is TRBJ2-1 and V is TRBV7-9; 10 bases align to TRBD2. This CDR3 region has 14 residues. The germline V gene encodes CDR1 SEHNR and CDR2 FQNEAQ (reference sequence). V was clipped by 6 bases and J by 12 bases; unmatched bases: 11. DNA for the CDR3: TGTGCCAGCAGTATATTAGCGGGAGGCCCAGCGCAGTTCTTC. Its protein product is CASSILAGGPAQFF.

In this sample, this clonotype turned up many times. CDR3 sequence (DNA): TGTGCCAGCAGTCAATCGCACGCTCGGGGAGGCTACACCTTC. The encoded protein is CASSQSHARGGYTF. The V gene is TRBV7-8, the J gene TRBJ1-2, with D uncertain. Germline V gene sequence: CDR1 SGHVS, CDR2 FQNEAQ. The length of the CDR3 is 14 residues. V lost 6 bases and J lost 8, with 19 bases in between.

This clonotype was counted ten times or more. The CDR3 sequence: CAWSVMSSSYNEQFF. The CDR3 nucleotides read TGTGCCTGGAGTGTAATGAGTAGCTCCTACAATGAGCAGTTCTTC. The chain couples TRBV30 to TRBJ2-1, with D hard to call. CDR1 and CDR2 from the germline V gene are GTSNPN and SVGIG (reference sequence). This CDR3 contains 15 residues. Trimming left V 0 bases short and J 0 bases short, with 9 bases between.

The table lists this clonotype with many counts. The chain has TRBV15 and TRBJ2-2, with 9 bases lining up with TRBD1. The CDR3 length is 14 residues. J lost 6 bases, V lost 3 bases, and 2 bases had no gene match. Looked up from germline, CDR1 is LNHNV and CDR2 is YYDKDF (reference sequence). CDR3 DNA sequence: TGTGCCACCAGCAGGACAGGGGGACCCGGGGAGCTGTTTTTT. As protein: CATSRTGGPGELFF.

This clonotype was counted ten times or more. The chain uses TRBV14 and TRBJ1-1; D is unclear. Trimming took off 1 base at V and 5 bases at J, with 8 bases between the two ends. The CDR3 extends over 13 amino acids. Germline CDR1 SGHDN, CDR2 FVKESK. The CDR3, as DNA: TGTGCCAGCAGCCAAGCGGGTTTTACTGAAGCTTTCTTT. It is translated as CASSQAGFTEAFF. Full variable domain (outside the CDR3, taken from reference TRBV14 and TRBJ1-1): EAGVTQFPSHSVIEKGQTVTLRCDPISGHDNLYWYRRVMGKEIKFLLHFVKESKQDESGMPNNRFLAERTGGTYSTLKVQPAELEDSGVYFCASSQAGFTEAFFGQGTRLTVV.

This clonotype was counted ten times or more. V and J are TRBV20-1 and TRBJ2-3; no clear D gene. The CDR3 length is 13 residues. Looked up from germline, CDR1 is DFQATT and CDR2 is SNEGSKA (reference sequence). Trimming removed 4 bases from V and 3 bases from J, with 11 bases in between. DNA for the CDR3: TGCAGTGCTACTCGGAGTTTGACAGATACGCAGTATTTT. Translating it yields CSATRSLTDTQYF.

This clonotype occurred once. CDR3 region: CASSFGVGANVLTF. DNA for the CDR3: TGTGCCAGCAGCTTTGGGGTAGGGGCCAACGTCCTGACTTTC. The chain has TRBV5-5 and TRBJ2-6, with D unclear. Germline CDR1 and CDR2: SGHKS and YYEKEE (reference sequence). CDR3 length: 14 amino acids. V gave up 2 bases and J gave up 4 bases, with 7 bases separating them.

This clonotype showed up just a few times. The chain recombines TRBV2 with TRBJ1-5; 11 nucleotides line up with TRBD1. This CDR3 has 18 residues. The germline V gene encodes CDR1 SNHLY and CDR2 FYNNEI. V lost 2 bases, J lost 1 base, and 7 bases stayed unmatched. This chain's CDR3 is CASSELRTGGESNQPQHF. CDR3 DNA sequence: TGTGCCAGCAGTGAATTGCGGACAGGGGGCGAGAGCAATCAGCCCCAGCATTTT.

CDR3 region: CASSLGASGDYNEQFF. DNA of the CDR3: TGTGCCAGCAGCTTGGGAGCTAGCGGAGACTACAATGAGCAGTTCTTC. The chain is built from TRBV5-6 and TRBJ2-1; 7 nucleotides line up with TRBD2. Looked up from germline, CDR1 is SGHDT and CDR2 is YYEEEE. V was clipped by 0 bases and J by 3 bases; unmatched bases: 6. There are 16 residues in the CDR3.

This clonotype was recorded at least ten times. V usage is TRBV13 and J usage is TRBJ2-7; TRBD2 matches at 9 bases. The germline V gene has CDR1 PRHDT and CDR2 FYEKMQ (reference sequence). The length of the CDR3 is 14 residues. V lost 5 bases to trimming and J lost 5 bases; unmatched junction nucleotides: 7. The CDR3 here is CASSPGLAKDEQYF. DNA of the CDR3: TGTGCCAGCAGCCCCGGACTAGCGAAGGACGAGCAGTACTTC.

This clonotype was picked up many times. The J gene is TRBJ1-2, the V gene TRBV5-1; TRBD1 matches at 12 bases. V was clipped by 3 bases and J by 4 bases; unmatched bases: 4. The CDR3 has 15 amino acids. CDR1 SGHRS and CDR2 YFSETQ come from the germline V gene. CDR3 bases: TGCGCCAGCAGCTCATCGGGACAGGGGGCCTATGGCTACACCTTC. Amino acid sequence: CASSSSGQGAYGYTF.

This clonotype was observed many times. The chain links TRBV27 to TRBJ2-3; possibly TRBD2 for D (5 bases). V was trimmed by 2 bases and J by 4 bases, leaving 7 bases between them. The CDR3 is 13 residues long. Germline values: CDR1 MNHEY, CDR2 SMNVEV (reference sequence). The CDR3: CASSLEGPDTQYF. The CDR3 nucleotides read TGTGCCAGCAGTTTAGAGGGTCCAGATACGCAGTATTTT.

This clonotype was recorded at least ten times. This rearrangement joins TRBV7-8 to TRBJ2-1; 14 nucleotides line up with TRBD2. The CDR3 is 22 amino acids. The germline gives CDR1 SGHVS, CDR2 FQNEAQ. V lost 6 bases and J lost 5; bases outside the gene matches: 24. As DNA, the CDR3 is TGTGCCAGCAGGAACAGCTTAGCGGCAGGGGGCCCGACTAGCGGGGGGGACAATGAGCAGTTCTTC. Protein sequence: CASRNSLAAGGPTSGGDNEQFF.

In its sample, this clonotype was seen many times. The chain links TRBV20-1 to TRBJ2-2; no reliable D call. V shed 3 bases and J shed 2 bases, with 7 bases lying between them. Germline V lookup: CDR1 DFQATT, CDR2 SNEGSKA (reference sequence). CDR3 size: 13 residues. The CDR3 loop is CSARVANTGELFF. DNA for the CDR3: TGCAGTGCTAGGGTTGCAAACACCGGGGAGCTGTTTTTT.

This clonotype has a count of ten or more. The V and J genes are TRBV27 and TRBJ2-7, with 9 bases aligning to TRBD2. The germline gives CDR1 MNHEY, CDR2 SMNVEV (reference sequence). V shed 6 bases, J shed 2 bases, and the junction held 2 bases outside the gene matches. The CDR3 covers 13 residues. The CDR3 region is CASSRGGAYEQYF. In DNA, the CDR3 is TGTGCCAGCAGCCGCGGGGGGGCCTACGAGCAGTACTTC.